One sample yielded the 15 T cell receptor beta chains listed below, sequenced in a study of identical twins. TCRdb called the 5' RACE reads again in MiXCR, with one record for every CDR3 protein. The table records about 790,000 distinct CDR3 sequences, 15% to 20% of them present only once. These same data were also listed under a study on T cells expressing NK-cell markers.

The sequenced material came from PBMCs. These receptor sequences come from a woman aged 18 to 35 in good health.

This chain joins TRBV7-2 and TRBJ2-7; 10 positions agree with TRBD1. Germline V gene data show CDR1 as SGHTA and CDR2 as FQGNSA. The V and J ends lost 5 bases and 7 bases, in that order; junction bases with no gene match: 5. The CDR3 has 13 residues. The DNA of the CDR3 is TGTGCCAGCAGCCGGGACAGGGGAGAAGAGCAGTACTTC. Translated: CASSRDRGEEQYF.

This clonotype turned up a few times. V is TRBV20-1 and J is TRBJ2-1; TRBD2 agrees at 10 bases. The V gene end was trimmed by 6 bases and the J gene end by 8 bases; junction bases not matched to a gene: 7. Germline-derived CDR1 and CDR2 are DFQATT and SNEGSKA (reference sequence). This CDR3 spans 13 amino acids. This CDR3 is CSAPSGSVDEQFF. CDR3 nucleotide sequence: TGCAGTGCCCCTAGCGGGAGTGTCGATGAGCAGTTCTTC.

The gene calls are TRBV6-5 and TRBJ1-2, with D possibly being TRBD1 (5 bases). V lost 0 bases to trimming and J lost 5 bases, with 13 bases between them. CDR1 is MNHEY and CDR2 is SVGAGI in the germline V gene. The CDR3 is made up of 15 amino acids. The CDR3 is CASSYSFQGGYGYTF. The CDR3 coding sequence is TGTGCCAGCAGTTACTCGTTCCAGGGAGGATATGGCTACACCTTC.

The chain carries TRBV7-2 and TRBJ2-1, with TRBD2 matching over 12 bases. Germline assignment: CDR1 SGHTA and CDR2 FQGNSA. With 6 bases clipped from V and 9 bases from J, the junction kept 12 bases outside the gene matches. The CDR3 has 16 amino acids. The CDR3 protein is CASRPFSSGGAGEQFF. The DNA for the CDR3 is TGTGCCAGCAGGCCATTCTCTAGCGGGGGGGCCGGTGAGCAGTTCTTC. The full variable domain, rest sourced from reference TRBV7-2 and TRBJ2-1, is GAGVSQSPSNKVTEKGKDVELRCDPISGHTALYWYRQSLGQGLEFLIYFQGNSAPDKSGLPSDRFSAERTGGSVSTLTIQRTQQEDSAVYLCASRPFSSGGAGEQFFGPGTRLTVL.

This clonotype appeared a few times. The chain combines TRBV7-6 with TRBJ2-5; D is unresolved. The CDR3 has 14 amino acids. Trimming removed 5 bases at V and 4 bases at J, with 14 bases between. The germline gives CDR1 SGHVS, CDR2 FNYEAQ. CDR3 coding DNA: TGTGCCAGCAGCCTCTTAAGGCGTAGAGAGACCCAGTACTTC. Translation: CASSLLRRRETQYF.

This clonotype was detected a few times. V is TRBV6-5 and J is TRBJ1-1, with 10 bases lining up with TRBD1. CDR3 length: 14 residues. V shed 2 bases, J shed 8 bases, and the junction held 5 bases outside the gene matches. Germline V gives CDR1 MNHEY, CDR2 SVGAGI. CDR3 DNA: TGTGCCAGCAGTTACACGGGGACAGGGGCCGAAGCTTTCTTT. It encodes CASSYTGTGAEAFF.

This clonotype was seen a few times. The gene calls are TRBV15 and TRBJ2-2; D unresolved. Looked up from germline, CDR1 is LNHNV and CDR2 is YYDKDF (reference sequence). The CDR3 has 13 amino acids. The germline V and J ends were trimmed by 1 base and 5 bases, with 5 bases remaining between them. CDR3 sequence reads: CATSRGRTGELFF. CDR3 bases: TGTGCCACCAGCAGAGGACGAACCGGGGAGCTGTTTTTT. The variable domain in full, completed from reference TRBV15 and TRBJ2-2, reads DAMVIQNPRYQVTQFGKPVTLSCSQTLNHNVMYWYQQKSSQAPKLLFHYYDKDFNNEADTPDNFQSRRPNTSFCFLDIRSPGLGDTAMYLCATSRGRTGELFFGEGSRLTVL.

The table lists this clonotype with many counts. The CDR3 is CASSSLTAANTEAFF. CDR3 DNA sequence: TGTGCCAGCAGCTCCCTGACGGCCGCGAACACTGAAGCTTTCTTT. J is TRBJ1-1 and V is TRBV5-6, with D unresolved. Looked up from germline, CDR1 is SGHDT and CDR2 is YYEEEE. V lost 3 bases to trimming and J lost 1 base, with 13 bases between them. There are 15 residues in the CDR3. The entire variable domain, with the rest obtained from reference TRBV5-6 and TRBJ1-1, is as follows: DAGVTQSPTHLIKTRGQQVTLRCSPKSGHDTVSWYQQALGQGPQFIFQYYEEEERQRGNFPDRFSGHQFPNYSSELNVNALLLGDSALYLCASSSLTAANTEAFFGQGTRLTVV.

This clonotype turned up a few times. V is TRBV3-1 and J is TRBJ1-1; D possibly corresponds to TRBD1 (5 bases). The CDR3 length is 13 residues. CDR1 LGHDT and CDR2 YNNKEL come from the germline V gene (reference sequence). V dropped 3 bases and J dropped 6 bases, with 11 bases sitting between them. CDR3: CASSHLQVPEAFF. CDR3 coding DNA: TGTGCCAGCAGCCACCTACAGGTACCTGAAGCTTTCTTT.

This clonotype was counted only a few times. The rearrangement joins TRBV6-5 to TRBJ2-1; 11 bases are a match to TRBD2. V shed 0 bases and J 6 bases; nucleotides not matched to a gene: 10. CDR3 length: 18 residues. Germline CDR1 reads MNHEY; CDR2 reads SVGAGI. Written as DNA, the CDR3 is TGTGCCAGCAGTTACTCGGATGTAGCGGGAGGGCCAGGCAATGAGCAGTTCTTC. Translated, it gives CASSYSDVAGGPGNEQFF.

This chain uses TRBV10-3 with TRBJ2-7; unclear D gene. The CDR3 extends over 16 amino acids. V shed 4 bases and J shed 0 bases, with 16 bases lying between them. The germline V gene has CDR1 ENHRY and CDR2 SYGVKD. The CDR3 here is CAISAPVGSSSYEQYF. As DNA, the CDR3 is TGTGCCATCAGTGCCCCAGTAGGTTCTAGCTCCTACGAGCAGTACTTC.

The sample holds one count of this clonotype. Sequence at one end of the junction differs from germline and may be a read error. The V call is TRBV2, the J call TRBJ2-6; 8 nucleotides line up with TRBD1. The germline V gene encodes CDR1 SNHLY and CDR2 FYNNEI. The CDR3 covers 19 residues. CDR3 residues: CACSPHPGTGLWGANVLTF. The CDR3 region has the DNA TGTGCCTGCAGTCCCCACCCCGGGACAGGCTTGTGGGGGGCCAACGTCCTGACTTTC. The full variable domain, with the rest looked up from reference TRBV2 and TRBJ2-6, is EPEVTQTPSHQVTQMGQEVILRCVPISNHLYFYWYRQILGQKVEFLVSFYNNEISEKSEIFDDQFSVERPDGSNFTLKIRSTKLEDSAMYFCACSPHPGTGLWGANVLTFGAGSRLTVL.

This clonotype occurred a few times. This chain connects TRBV20-1 to TRBJ2-5; 10 bases are a match to TRBD2. Germline V CDR1 and CDR2: DFQATT, SNEGSKA (reference sequence). This CDR3 contains 15 residues. The ends lost 2 bases at V and 3 bases at J; junction bases unmatched: 6. The DNA of the CDR3 is TGCAGTGCTAGACACACTCTAGCGGGGGAAGAGACCCAGTACTTC. Translation: CSARHTLAGEETQYF.

The genes are TRBV28 and TRBJ2-1; 10 bases match TRBD2. CDR1 is MDHEN and CDR2 is SYDVKM in the germline V gene. Trimming cost V 6 bases and J 8 bases; bases outside gene matches: 10. This CDR3 contains 15 residues. The CDR3 DNA follows: TGTGCCAGCAGACCAGGGGCTAGCGGGAGTGATGAGCAGTTCTTC. Its protein product is CASRPGASGSDEQFF.

The V gene is TRBV5-1, the J gene TRBJ2-2; 10 bases match TRBD2. The CDR3 length is 16 residues. Unmatched junction bases numbered 7, after V lost 6 bases and J lost 2 bases. CDR1 SGHRS and CDR2 YFSETQ come from the germline V gene. Here the CDR3 DNA reads TGCGCCAGCACCCAGCGGGGGGGCAGAAACACCGGGGAGCTGTTTTTT. Protein: CASTQRGGRNTGELFF.